This T cell receptor (beta chain) is from a study of T-cell reconstitution after alpha-beta-depleted transplantation in children. For TCRbeta, the library was prepared with unique molecular identifiers. TCRdb passed the PCR reads through MiXCR, listing each CDR3 protein once. The sample holds 450,000 to 600,000 distinct CDR3 sequences, 10% to 15% seen once. Germline V gene data show CDR1 as MNHEY and CDR2 as SVGEGT. V dropped 4 bases and J dropped 2 bases, with 14 bases sitting between them. The CDR3 is 15 residues long. The TCR was taken from a male patient younger than 18 who had a stem cell transplant for acute myeloid leukemia, so the T cells may come from the graft donor. Sequenced here: PBMCs, mostly from graft donor cells, sampled 360 days after TCRalphabeta/CD19-depleted stem cell transplant. This rearrangement joins TRBV6-2 or TRBV6-3 to TRBJ2-5; D perhaps matches TRBD1 (5 bases). CDR3 DNA: TGTGCCAGCAGTTCCCAGGGTTTAGGGCAAGAGACCCAGTACTTC. It yields the protein CASSSQGLGQETQYF.